These T cell receptor beta chains were read from a single sample in a study of T cells in Graves' hyperthyroidism and ophthalmopathy. Each CDR3 protein gets one entry after TCRdb re-called the multiplex PCR reads with MiXCR. This repertoire shows fewer than 750,000 distinct CDR3 sequences, 40% to 55% found once; its top ten account for around 7.7%. Sequenced sample: peripheral blood or thyroid tissue (not recorded which). These receptors were taken from a woman between 18 and 29 years old with Graves' hyperthyroidism. The CDR3 runs from the conserved cysteine through the conserved F or W. A D gene is named only where the DNA matches it firmly. Clone size appears in some rows only: once, few, many, or a class for an expanded clone.

clone_size	d_call	v_call	j_call	cdr3_aa	cdr3_nt
many	.	TRBV11-1	TRBJ1-2	CASSLAQAGAYGYTF	TGTGCCAGCAGCTTAGCCCAAGCAGGGGCCTATGGCTACACCTTC
many	.	TRBV9	TRBJ1-2	CASSVASNYGYTF	TGTGCCAGCAGCGTAGCCAGCAACTATGGCTACACCTTC
many	TRBD1	TRBV11-2	TRBJ2-6	CASSLKGAPGANVLTF	TGTGCCAGCAGCTTAAAGGGGGCGCCCGGGGCCAACGTCCTGACTTTC
.	.	TRBV6-5	TRBJ2-1	CASSYSLGYEQFF	TGTGCCAGCAGTTACTCGCTGGGCTATGAGCAGTTCTTC
.	TRBD2	TRBV7-9	TRBJ2-1	CASSQRASGRVYNEQFF	TGTGCCAGCAGCCAAAGAGCTAGCGGGAGGGTTTACAATGAGCAGTTCTTC
.	TRBD1	TRBV7-3	TRBJ2-7	CASSLDRGHSSYEQYF	TGTGCCAGCAGCTTAGACAGGGGCCACAGCTCCTACGAGCAGTACTTC
many	.	TRBV10-1	TRBJ2-7	CASSRGKMSYEQYF	TGCGCCAGCAGTAGGGGGAAGATGTCCTACGAGCAGTACTTC
many	.	TRBV20-1	TRBJ1-1	CSAFGPMNTEAFF	TGCAGTGCTTTTGGACCGATGAACACTGAAGCTTTCTTT
many	.	TRBV2	TRBJ1-5	CANSPRGLQGGQPQHF	TGTGCCAACAGCCCCAGAGGGCTACAGGGAGGTCAGCCCCAGCATTTT
.	.	TRBV20-1	TRBJ1-1	CSAKKGGAGTEAFF	TGCAGTGCCAAAAAGGGGGGAGCGGGAACTGAAGCTTTCTTT
few	.	TRBV3-1	TRBJ1-5	CASSRRDTSQPQHF	TGTGCCAGCAGCCGCCGGGACACTTCACAGCCCCAGCATTTT
few	.	TRBV7-7	TRBJ2-3	CASSWAAGSTDTQYF	TGTGCCAGCAGTTGGGCTGCGGGAAGCACAGATACGCAGTATTTT
.	.	TRBV29-1	TRBJ2-3	CSVDQTDTRYF	TGCAGCGTTGATCAGACAGATACGCGGTATTTT
.	.	TRBV20-1	TRBJ1-4	CSARGEAGEKLFF	TGCAGTGCTAGAGGAGAGGCGGGTGAAAAACTGTTTTTT
.	.	TRBV7-9	TRBJ1-4	CASSRTSGIEKLFF	TGTGCCAGCAGCCGGACTAGCGGAATTGAAAAACTGTTTTTT
many	.	TRBV6-6	TRBJ2-7	CASSRIQGYEQYF	TGTGCCAGCAGTCGAATACAGGGATACGAGCAGTACTTC
.	.	TRBV5-1	TRBJ2-7	CASSLSRSMNEQYF	TGCGCCAGCAGCTTAAGCAGGAGCATGAACGAGCAGTACTTC
.	.	TRBV7-2	TRBJ1-4	CASSQGNNEKLFF	TGTGCCAGCAGCCAGGGGAATAATGAAAAACTGTTTTTT
once	.	TRBV29-1	TRBJ1-2	CSVEMQGIYGYTF	TGCAGCGTTGAGATGCAGGGGATCTATGGCTACACCTTC
.	TRBD2	TRBV4-1	TRBJ2-2	CASRQQGLASGELFF	TGCGCCAGCAGACAGCAGGGACTAGCGTCCGGGGAGCTGTTTTTT
few	TRBD1	TRBV6-6	TRBJ1-4	CASSLTGTGAEKLFF	TGTGCCAGCAGCTTAACCGGGACAGGGGCGGAAAAACTGTTTTTT
many	.	TRBV20-1	TRBJ2-7	CSALRPDSYEQYF	TGCAGTGCCCTAAGGCCGGATTCCTACGAGCAGTACTTC
many	.	TRBV13	TRBJ1-1	CASSLGPPGAFF	TGTGCCAGCAGCTTAGGACCACCAGGAGCTTTCTTT
.	TRBD2	TRBV7-9	TRBJ2-7	CASSLSGSGKQYF	TGTGCCAGCAGCCTTAGCGGGAGTGGTAAGCAGTACTTC
few	TRBD2	TRBV7-8	TRBJ2-1	CASSSSGSAYNEQFF	TGTGCCAGCAGCTCTAGCGGGAGCGCCTACAATGAGCAGTTCTTC
many	.	TRBV6-5	TRBJ2-7	CASKRTATYEQYF	TGTGCCAGCAAAAGGACAGCTACCTACGAGCAGTACTTC
once	.	TRBV25-1	TRBJ2-5	CASRIPGWQETQYF	TGTGCCAGCAGGATACCGGGCTGGCAAGAGACCCAGTACTTC
.	.	TRBV4-1	TRBJ1-5	CASSLQSGAEPQHF	TGCGCCAGCAGCCTACAATCCGGGGCTGAACCCCAGCATTTT
.	.	TRBV20-1	TRBJ1-5	CSAREVGRGAETQHF	TGCAGTGCTAGAGAAGTGGGACGGGGGGCAGAGACCCAGCATTTT
many	TRBD1	TRBV27	TRBJ1-1	CASSPYRGGTEAFF	TGTGCCAGCAGTCCTTACAGGGGTGGCACTGAAGCTTTCTTT
.	TRBD1	TRBV18	TRBJ1-3	CASSPGQAFGNTIYF	TGTGCCAGCTCACCGGGACAGGCCTTCGGAAACACCATATATTTT
many	.	TRBV12-3/TRBV12-4	TRBJ1-1	CASRQGQMNTEAFF	TGTGCCAGCAGACAAGGACAAATGAACACTGAAGCTTTCTTT
.	.	TRBV29-1	TRBJ1-1	CSVAGHQETEAFF	TGCAGCGTTGCCGGCCACCAGGAGACTGAAGCTTTCTTT
once	.	TRBV7-8	TRBJ1-5	CASSLGDLGEPQHF	TGTGCCAGCAGCTTAGGCGACCTGGGGGAGCCCCAGCATTTT
.	.	TRBV7-9	TRBJ2-7	CASSYAQTGAHEQYF	TGTGCCAGCAGCTATGCACAGACAGGCGCCCACGAGCAGTACTTC
many	TRBD2	TRBV29-1	TRBJ2-1	CSAKDSGGRFEQFF	TGCAGCGCTAAAGATTCGGGAGGCCGATTCGAGCAGTTCTTC
.	TRBD2	TRBV7-8	TRBJ2-1	CASSLGGGVAGENEQFF	TGTGCCAGCAGCTTAGGTGGAGGGGTAGCGGGAGAGAATGAGCAGTTCTTC
.	.	TRBV6-1	TRBJ1-5	CASGKIEQPQHF	TGTGCCAGCGGGAAGATAGAACAGCCCCAGCATTTT
.	TRBD2	TRBV2	TRBJ2-2	CASSGLAGGELFF	TGTGCCAGCAGTGGACTAGCGGGAGGTGAGCTGTTTTTT
.	TRBD2	TRBV12-3/TRBV12-4	TRBJ2-7	CASSKTSGHYEQYF	TGTGCCAGCAGCAAGACTAGCGGGCACTACGAGCAGTACTTC
.	.	TRBV19	TRBJ1-4	CASRKGREKLFF	TGTGCCAGTAGGAAGGGAAGGGAAAAACTGTTTTTT
many	.	TRBV24-1	TRBJ1-1	CATSDQTNTEAFF	TGTGCCACCAGTGATCAGACGAACACTGAAGCTTTCTTT
many	.	TRBV28	TRBJ1-2	CASSSDAKGDYGYTF	TGTGCCAGCAGTTCAGACGCAAAAGGGGACTATGGCTACACCTTC
.	.	TRBV12-3/TRBV12-4	TRBJ2-7	CASSRKDEQYF	TGTGCCAGCAGTCGCAAGGACGAGCAATACTTC